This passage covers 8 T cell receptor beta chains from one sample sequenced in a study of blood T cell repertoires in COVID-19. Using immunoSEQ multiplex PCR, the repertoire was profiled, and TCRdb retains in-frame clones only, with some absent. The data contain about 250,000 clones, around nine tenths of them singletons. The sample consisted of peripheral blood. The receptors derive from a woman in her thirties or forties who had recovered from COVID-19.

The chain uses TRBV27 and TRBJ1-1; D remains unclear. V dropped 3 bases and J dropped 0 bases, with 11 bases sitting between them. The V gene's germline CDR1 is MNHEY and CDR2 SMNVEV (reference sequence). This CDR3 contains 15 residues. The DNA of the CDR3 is TGTGCCAGCAGTTTCTTGGGCAGCATGAACACTGAAGCTTTCTTT. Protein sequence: CASSFLGSMNTEAFF.

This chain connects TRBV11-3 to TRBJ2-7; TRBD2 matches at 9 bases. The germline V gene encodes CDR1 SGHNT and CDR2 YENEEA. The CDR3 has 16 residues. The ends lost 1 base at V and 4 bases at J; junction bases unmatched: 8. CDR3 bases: TGTGCCAGCAGCTTAGGCTTGGGGCTAGCGGGGTACGAGCAGTACTTC. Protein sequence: CASSLGLGLAGYEQYF.

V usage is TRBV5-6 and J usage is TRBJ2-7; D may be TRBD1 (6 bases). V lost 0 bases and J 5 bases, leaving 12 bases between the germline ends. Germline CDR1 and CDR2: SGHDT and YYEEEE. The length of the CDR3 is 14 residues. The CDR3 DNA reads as TGTGCCAGCAGCTTGGTTGGCAGGGGACACGAGCAGTACTTC. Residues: CASSLVGRGHEQYF.

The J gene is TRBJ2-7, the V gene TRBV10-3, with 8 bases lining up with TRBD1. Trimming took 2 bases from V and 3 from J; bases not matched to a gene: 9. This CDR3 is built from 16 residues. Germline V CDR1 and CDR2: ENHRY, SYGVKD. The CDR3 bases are TGTGCCATCAGTGAGGGTGGGGCAGGGGGCCGCTACGAGCAGTACTTC. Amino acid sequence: CAISEGGAGGRYEQYF.

The CDR3 nucleotides read TGTGCCAGCAGCTTAGTATCCGAGCAGTTCTTC. It translates to CASSLVSEQFF. This chain uses TRBV7-2 with TRBJ2-1; D gene ambiguous. V lost 1 base and J 10 bases, leaving 5 bases between the germline ends. This CDR3 contains 11 residues. Germline CDR1 SGHTA, CDR2 FQGNSA.

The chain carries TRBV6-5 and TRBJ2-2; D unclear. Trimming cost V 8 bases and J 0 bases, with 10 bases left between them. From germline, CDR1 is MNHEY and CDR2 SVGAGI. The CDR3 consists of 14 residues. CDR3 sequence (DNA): TGTGCCAGCGCGGAACTTTCGAACACCGGGGAGCTGTTTTTT. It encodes CASAELSNTGELFF.

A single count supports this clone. The DNA of the CDR3 is TGTGCCAGCACCGTAGCCGCACAGGGGGCCTACGAGCAGTACTTC. Its translation is CASTVAAQGAYEQYF. V usage is TRBV7-2 and J usage is TRBJ2-7; 8 nucleotides agree with TRBD1. CDR3 length equals 15 residues. V trimming: 7 bases; J trimming: 2 bases; junction bases outside the gene matches: 10. Looked up from germline, CDR1 is SGHTA and CDR2 is FQGNSA.

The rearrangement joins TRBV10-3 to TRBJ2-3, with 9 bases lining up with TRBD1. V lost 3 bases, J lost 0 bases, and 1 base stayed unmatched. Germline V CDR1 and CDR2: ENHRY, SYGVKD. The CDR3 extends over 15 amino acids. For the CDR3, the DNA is TGTGCCATCAGTGAACAGGGGGCGAGCACAGATACGCAGTATTTT. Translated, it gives CAISEQGASTDTQYF.